Detailed here is one T cell receptor beta chain. Its antigen target is currently unknown. Within one base of it there is no much larger clone, and no base qualities were kept. Genomic DNA was isolated from the sorted cells so that the TCRbeta CDR3 region could be sequenced. The immunoSEQ Assay was used to sequence the TCRbeta CDR3 regions. The table comes from immuneACCESS by way of TCRdb, which keeps in-frame sequences with V and J called. Part of the clones is missing from these tables; in studies checked, under half for an unresolved V gene and the rest for unknown reasons. The sample table holds over 75,000 clones, of which approximately 90% were seen once. Approximately 0.3% of the sample is in the top ten clones. This sample was included in a study of OX40 agonist ivuxolimab in advanced cancers. For the study in its entirety: The costimulatory receptor OX40 (CD134) was targeted by ivuxolimab, a fully human IgG2 agonistic monoclonal antibody. Patients were allowed to have had prior anti-PD-1, anti-PD-L1 or anti-CTLA-4 therapy, and around 41% of the dose-escalation patients had previously received checkpoint inhibitors. Among the approximately 50 dose-escalation patients, around 20 had hepatocellular carcinoma, approximately 15 melanoma, 9 renal cell carcinoma and 9 head and neck cancer. Partial responses occurred in three dose-escalation patients, of whom one had hepatocellular carcinoma and two had cutaneous melanoma. Peripheral TCRbeta sequencing was intended to test whether TCR sequence diversity was altered and clonal T-cell expansion was caused by ivuxolimab. Intravenous ivuxolimab was administered to patients every 2 weeks at six dose levels: 0.01, 0.1, 0.3, 1.5, 3 and 10 mg/kg. In the dose-escalation cohort, 82.7% of patients were male, and the mean age was approximately 55 years, with a range of roughly 20 to 85. The monotherapy dose-escalation portion (N ≈ 56 patients) of the phase I ivuxolimab trial is reported in the paper.

The paper as a whole reports these results and caveats: The antigen specificity of the clonally expanded peripheral T cells was not determined. Low levels of normalized T-cell clonal expansion were also seen in some patients who did not respond. At doses of 0.1 to 3.0 mg/kg, clonal expansion of both CD4+ and CD8+ T cells in blood was seen between baseline and week 6. In partial responders in the 0.1-3.0 mg/kg groups, normalized peripheral clonal expansion was found to be among the lowest, especially among CD8+ T cells. After ivuxolimab, expanded clones were on average more numerous among CD8+ T cells than among CD4+ T cells.

The CDR3 runs 13 amino acids, cysteine and phenylalanine included. The only DNA kept is the CDR3, 39 bases in frame from the first base. CDR1 and CDR2 were assigned from the germline V gene as LGHNA and YSLEER. The V and J ends are trimmed by 6 bases and 0 bases, leaving 8 bases between them. Patients with autoimmune disease history or receiving systemic immunosuppression were excluded from the trial. In every dose cohort, peripheral blood was drawn for TCR sequencing at baseline, cycle 4 day 1, and cycle 7 day 1. Samples were obtained from an open-label, multicenter, first-in-human phase I dose-escalation trial of ivuxolimab. Adults with locally advanced or metastatic melanoma, renal cell, hepatocellular, or head and neck squamous cell carcinoma were enrolled in the trial. Before TCR sequencing, CD4+ T cells and CD8+ T cells from peripheral blood were sorted into separate populations.

The TCR sequence derives from an adult with an advanced solid tumor such as melanoma, head and neck, liver or kidney cancer. The chain joins TRBV4-3 to TRBJ1-2; the D gene lacks a confident call. The source material was CD4+ or CD8+ T cells sorted from blood, sampled in a trial of the OX40 agonist ivuxolimab. The DNA is as follows: TGCGCCAGCAGAAACGGGGCTAACTATGGCTACACCTTC. It translates to CASRNGANYGYTF.